This T cell receptor (beta chain) was profiled in a study of shared clonotypes between healthy human individuals. Study-wide context: Each donor had three CD4 naive, three CD4 memory, two CD8 naive and one CD8 memory plate.

Across several immunoSEQ plates, the genomic DNA of each subset was split evenly. Profiled with immunoSEQ multiplex PCR; TCRdb holds only in-frame clones, not every one. The table lists over 2 million clones, about 95% of them singletons. Naive CD8 cells lacked CD45RO and underwent positive selection for CCR7, leaving out terminally differentiated effector memory CD45RA+ cells. Each of the donors was a healthy adult who was HIV-negative and had not had a recent acute infection or vaccination. The source is a man aged 18 to 29 in good health. The sample consisted of naive CD8+ T cells sorted from blood.

The CDR3 DNA sequence: TGTGCCAGCAGCTTGGATGGGAGGGGCTACACCTTC. Residues: CASSLDGRGYTF. The rearrangement joins TRBV5-6 to TRBJ1-2; unclear D gene. V shed 0 bases and J shed 8 bases, with 8 bases lying between them. Germline CDR1 is SGHDT and CDR2 is YYEEEE. The CDR3 loop spans 12 amino acids.